This T cell receptor (beta chain) was obtained from a study of cytomegalovirus exposure and HLA in healthy donors. This clone has a handful of counts. Its antigen is undetermined. PCR primers comprised 60 Vbeta and 13 Jbeta primers. Original analysis: Unique TCR beta chains totaled 65 million to 95 million in a later count, with approximately 11 million of them shared. This table comes from immunoSEQ multiplex PCR, and its TCRdb copy is limited to in-frame clones, with some not included. V, J and clone size reflect that table, while D and trimming were determined from the DNA. This sample yields under 200,000 clones, of which around 76% are seen a single time; 2% to 2.5% belongs to the top ten. The CDR3 consists of 15 residues. The V gene's germline CDR1 is LNHDA and CDR2 SQIVND (reference sequence). Trimming cost V 3 bases and J 1 base, with 10 bases left between them. Findings of the study overall: Later on, a genetic analysis was performed. It linked a missense variant in DCLRE1C with V- and J-gene trimming of TCR beta. Earlier analysis found most TCR beta V segments productive about 90% or about 30% of the time.

Participants comprised healthy donors of bone marrow. The sample consisted of PBMCs. This receptor was obtained from a woman between 25 and 40 years old in good health and CMV-seropositive. The chain recombines TRBV19 with TRBJ1-5; D is ambiguous. The CDR3 region is CASSISRRSNQPQHF. CDR3 bases: TGTGCCAGTAGTATCTCACGGCGGAGCAATCAGCCCCAGCATTTT.